This T cell receptor (beta chain) was identified during a study of cytomegalovirus exposure and HLA in healthy donors. Whole-study findings and limits: Later analysis associated a missense DCLRE1C variant with TCR beta V- and J-gene trimming. Previous analysis showed most TCR beta V segments were productive about 87% or about 30% of the time. Among immune exposure information, only CMV serostatus was available.

Remarks on this clone: The target antigen is unknown.

The PCR contained 60 Vbeta and 13 Jbeta primers. The table came from immunoSEQ multiplex PCR; TCRdb's copy has only in-frame clones and leaves some out. Counted here are under 150,000 clones, approximately 85% occurring once; the ten biggest clones make up roughly 8%. With 2 bases removed from V and 2 bases from J, the gap between germline ends came to 13 bases. This CDR3 is built from 17 residues. Germline lookup yields CDR1 SGHTA and CDR2 FQGTGA. The chain has TRBV7-3 and TRBJ2-6, with a possible D match to TRBD2 (5 bases). Sequencing was done on a sample of PBMCs. The receptor's source is a woman aged 45 to 65 in good health and CMV-seropositive. The DNA for the CDR3 is TGTGCCAGCAGCTTATGGAGGACGGATACTGGGGCCAACGTCCTGACTTTC. Its translation: CASSLWRTDTGANVLTF.